This is a list of T cell receptor beta chains from one sample in a study of breast tumors, draining lymph nodes, adjacent tissues. TCRdb reprocessed the multiplex PCR reads with MiXCR, giving one entry per CDR3 protein. The sample has roughly 260,000 distinct CDR3 sequences, around 30% seen once. The sequenced sample consisted of axillary lymph node tissue. These receptor sequences come from a female donor with breast cancer. Some clones in this sample may be carry-over from other donors' samples. Each CDR3 is given with its conserved first and last residue. The D gene is left open where the match is weak. Only some rows state a clone size, as once, few, many or a class for expanded clones.

clone_size j_call v_call d_call cdr3_nt cdr3_aa
many TRBJ2-5 TRBV12-5 - TGTGCTAGTGGTTTGGTAAAAGAGACCCAGTACTTC CASGLVKETQYF
many TRBJ2-1 TRBV19 TRBD2 TGTGCCAGTAACTCCGGGACTAGCGGGACCTATGAGCAGTTCTTC CASNSGTSGTYEQFF
many TRBJ2-7 TRBV7-2 - TGTGCCAGCAGCTTAGACAGCTCCTACGAGCAGTACTTC CASSLDSSYEQYF
- TRBJ2-7 TRBV27 - TGTGCCAGCAGTTTAGATCTGGGCTACGAGCAGTACTTC CASSLDLGYEQYF
- TRBJ1-2 TRBV7-9 - TGTGCCAGCAGCTTGGGGGCTCTCTATGGCCACACCTTC CASSLGALYGHTF
many TRBJ1-6 TRBV5-1 - TGCGCCAGCAGCTTGGGGGTTCTCAATAATTCACCCCTCCACTTT CASSLGVLNNSPLHF
many TRBJ2-7 TRBV19 TRBD1 TGTGCCAGTAGTATAGACGGACAGGGGGCGTACGAGCAGTACTTC CASSIDGQGAYEQYF
many TRBJ2-1 TRBV15 TRBD2 TGTGCCACCAGCAGACCCAGCGGGATAAACAATGAGCAGTTCTTC CATSRPSGINNEQFF
- TRBJ1-5 TRBV5-4 - TGTGCCAGCGGCATAGGGTCTCAGCCCCAGCATTTT CASGIGSQPQHF
many TRBJ2-7 TRBV4-1 - TGCGCCAGCAGCCAAGATATGCTCGTCAACGAGCAGTACTTC CASSQDMLVNEQYF
many TRBJ1-2 TRBV10-3 TRBD1 TGTGCCATCAGTGAGTCAAGGGGAGACAGGGGGAGAAGCTACACCTTC CAISESRGDRGRSYTF
many TRBJ2-2 TRBV5-6 TRBD2 TGTGCCAGCAGCTTGGTTAGCGGGAGGGCAGTAGGCACCGGGGAGCTGTTTTTT CASSLVSGRAVGTGELFF
once TRBJ2-5 TRBV20-1 - TGCAGTGCTAGTCGGGGGCCTGAGATCCAGTACTTC CSASRGPEIQYF
- TRBJ2-2 TRBV20-1 - TGCAGTGCTAGAGATCCGCGGGCGGGCTCCACCGGGGAGCTGTTTTTT CSARDPRAGSTGELFF
many TRBJ1-5 TRBV12-3/TRBV12-4 TRBD1 TGTGCCAGCCTTCCAGGGACAGGGGCCTATAGCAATCAGCCCCAGCATTTT CASLPGTGAYSNQPQHF
many TRBJ1-6 TRBV11-3 TRBD1 TGTGCCAGCAGCCGAAGAAGGACAGGAATTAATTCACCCCTCCACTTT CASSRRRTGINSPLHF